These 9 T cell receptor beta chains came from one sample sequenced in a study of OX40 agonist ivuxolimab in advanced cancers. TCRdb's table, derived via immunoSEQ multiplex PCR, lists solely in-frame clones and lacks some. The table has under 60,000 clones, around 84% seen once. This sample comprised CD4+ or CD8+ T cells sorted from blood, obtained in a trial of the OX40 agonist ivuxolimab. These receptors were collected from an adult with an advanced solid tumor such as melanoma, head and neck, liver or kidney cancer.

V usage is TRBV5-4 and J usage is TRBJ1-2; D is uncertain. V lost 5 bases and J lost 8, with 10 bases in between. The length of the CDR3 is 11 residues. The germline CDR1 and CDR2 sequences are SGHNT and YYREEE (reference sequence). The CDR3 coding sequence is TGTGCCAGCAGTTATAGGACCGGCTACACCTTC. This encodes CASSYRTGYTF.

This chain connects TRBV29-1 to TRBJ2-6; no reliable D call. The CDR3 contains 14 residues. Trimming removed 0 bases at V and 3 bases at J, with 6 bases between. Per the germline V gene, CDR1 is SQVTM and CDR2 is ANQGSEA. CDR3 in amino acids: CSVEEGYGANVLTF. The CDR3 DNA follows: TGCAGCGTTGAAGAGGGCTATGGGGCCAACGTCCTGACTTTC.

The V gene is TRBV7-9, the J gene TRBJ1-2; TRBD1 is a possible D gene (6 bases). Germline lookup yields CDR1 SEHNR and CDR2 FQNEAQ (reference sequence). The CDR3 spans 13 residues. Trimming left V 5 bases short and J 4 bases short, with 11 bases between. CDR3 DNA sequence: TGTGCCAGCAGCCCTGGAGGGGGCTATGGCTACACCTTC. Translation: CASSPGGGYGYTF.

This clone was recorded a few times. The J gene is TRBJ2-5, the V gene TRBV7-8; no clear D. Germline CDR1 is SGHVS and CDR2 is FQNEAQ. The V end lost 3 bases, the J end lost 5 bases, and 16 bases lay between the germline ends. The CDR3 consists of 15 residues. The CDR3 sequence: CASSFFGGRAETQYF. In nucleotides, the CDR3 is TGTGCCAGCAGCTTTTTCGGCGGTCGAGCGGAGACCCAGTACTTC.

The chain joins TRBV4-1 to TRBJ2-7; TRBD1 matches 8 bases. This CDR3 is 15 amino acids long. With V trimmed by 1 base and J by 6 bases, 8 bases remained unmatched. Germline loops: CDR1 MGHRA, CDR2 YSYEKL. In nucleotides, the CDR3 is TGCGCCAGCAGCCAAGGGTCGGGACAGGTTTTCGAGCAGTACTTC. As protein: CASSQGSGQVFEQYF.

V gene TRBV20-1 combines with J gene TRBJ2-5; D not resolved. This CDR3 comprises 10 residues. The V gene's germline CDR1 is DFQATT and CDR2 SNEGSKA (reference sequence). Trimming stripped 6 bases from V and 5 bases from J, with 7 bases between. The CDR3 nucleotides are TGCAGTGCCGAGGAGGAGACCCAGTACTTC. Translating it yields CSAEEETQYF.

The rearrangement links TRBV28 to TRBJ2-3; D may be TRBD2 (5 bases). In germline, CDR1 is MDHEN, CDR2 SYDVKM. CDR3 length: 14 residues. Trimming removed 3 bases from V and 0 bases from J, with 7 bases in between. DNA of the CDR3: TGTGCCAGCAGTTTTAGGACTAGCACAGATACGCAGTATTTT. Its protein product is CASSFRTSTDTQYF.

The V and J genes are TRBV7-9 and TRBJ2-3; 10 nucleotides agree with TRBD2. The CDR3 spans 14 residues. Trimming cost V 4 bases and J 5 bases; bases outside gene matches: 3. Germline V gene lookup returns CDR1 SEHNR and CDR2 FQNEAQ (reference sequence). The CDR3 loop is CASSSIAGGDTQYF. DNA of the CDR3: TGTGCCAGCAGCTCCATAGCGGGAGGAGATACGCAGTATTTT.

The V call is TRBV13, the J call TRBJ1-2; TRBD1 is a possible D gene (6 bases). V lost 5 bases to trimming and J lost 4 bases, with 17 bases between them. In germline, CDR1 is PRHDT, CDR2 FYEKMQ (reference sequence). This CDR3 spans 15 amino acids. CDR3 region: CASSDDRTALYGYTF. The CDR3, as DNA: TGTGCCAGCAGCGATGACCGGACAGCCCTCTATGGCTACACCTTC. The whole variable domain, filled in from reference TRBV13 and TRBJ1-2, reads AAGVIQSPRHLIKEKRETATLKCYPIPRHDTVYWYQQGPGQDPQFLISFYEKMQSDKGSIPDRFSAQQFSDYHSELNMSSLELGDSALYFCASSDDRTALYGYTFGSGTRLTVV.